The 32 T cell receptor beta chains in this list originate from one sample, sequenced in a study of immune evolution from preneoplasia to lung adenocarcinoma. Assay: immunoSEQ multiplex PCR; the TCRdb copy retains only in-frame clones and omits some. The sample contains 4,000 to 4,500 clones, about nine tenths of which appear only once. Input material: FFPE minimally invasive lung adenocarcinoma tissue. Receptors originate from a donor at least 70 years old with lung adenocarcinoma.

This clone has a handful of counts. V is TRBV6-5 and J is TRBJ2-7; 10 bases are shared with TRBD1. The CDR3 contains 13 residues. Unmatched junction bases numbered 3, after V lost 6 bases and J lost 4 bases. Germline CDR1 is MNHEY and CDR2 is SVGAGI. The CDR3 spells CASRRDRGYEQYF. DNA of the CDR3: TGTGCCAGCAGGCGGGACAGGGGTTACGAGCAGTACTTC.

The chain employs TRBV4-2 and TRBJ2-1; tentative D call: TRBD2 (6 bases). This CDR3 region has 14 residues. V was trimmed by 5 bases and J by 0 bases, leaving 8 bases between them. Germline assignment: CDR1 LGHNA and CDR2 YNFKEQ. This CDR3 is CASSGTGSYNEQFF. The CDR3 nucleotides are TGTGCCAGCAGCGGGACTGGCTCCTACAATGAGCAGTTCTTC.

This clone counts as large. V gene TRBV6-1 combines with J gene TRBJ1-1, with D unresolved. The CDR3 is made up of 15 amino acids. CDR1 is MNHNS, CDR2 SASEGT, per germline. V was trimmed by 2 bases and J by 1 base, leaving 11 bases between them. The DNA of the CDR3 is TGTGCCAGCAGTGAATCTCCAGTAGGGAACACTGAAGCTTTCTTT. As protein: CASSESPVGNTEAFF.

The V call is TRBV25-1, the J call TRBJ1-2, with 9 bases matching TRBD1. V shed 4 bases and J 5 bases; nucleotides not matched to a gene: 8. CDR1 is MGHDK, CDR2 SYGVNS, per germline. The CDR3 runs 15 residues. The CDR3 nucleotides read TGTGCCAGCAGTGTAGGGACAGGGAGTGGGTATGGCTACACCTTC. This translates into CASSVGTGSGYGYTF.

The chain carries TRBV2 and TRBJ1-5; 7 bases match TRBD1. The V segment lost 2 bases and the J segment 4 bases; nucleotides outside the gene matches: 2. The CDR3 is 14 amino acids. Germline values: CDR1 SNHLY, CDR2 FYNNEI. Here the CDR3 DNA reads TGTGCCAGCAGTGAAACGGACAGGAATCAGCCCCAGCATTTT. This gives the protein CASSETDRNQPQHF.

The genes are TRBV7-9 and TRBJ2-1; D may correspond to TRBD1 or TRBD2 (5 bases each). V lost 4 bases to trimming and J lost 7 bases, with 17 bases between them. The V gene's germline CDR1 is SEHNR and CDR2 FQNEAQ (reference sequence). CDR3 length: 15 amino acids. CDR3 residues: CASSSKRGLGNEQFF. The DNA of the CDR3 is TGTGCCAGCAGCTCCAAGAGGGGCCTTGGGAATGAGCAGTTCTTC.

The chain is built from TRBV14 and TRBJ2-7; TRBD1 matches 8 bases. CDR1 is SGHDN and CDR2 is FVKESK in the germline V gene. This CDR3 is 16 amino acids long. After removal of 0 bases from V and 3 bases from J, the junction contained 7 bases not matched to a gene. CDR3 residues: CASSQDRVQGGYEQYF. CDR3 in DNA: TGTGCCAGCAGCCAAGATCGGGTACAGGGGGGCTACGAGCAGTACTTC.

This sequence joins TRBV2 and TRBJ2-5; D call uncertain. In germline, CDR1 is SNHLY, CDR2 FYNNEI. Trimming removed 4 bases from V and 6 bases from J, with 9 bases in between. The CDR3 totals 12 residues. CDR3 loop: CASSGPRQTQYF. Written as DNA, the CDR3 is TGTGCCAGCAGTGGCCCACGGCAGACCCAGTACTTC.

The CDR3 DNA reads as TGTGCCATCAGACCAGGGGGTATTGACTATGGCTACACCTTC. It is translated as CAIRPGGIDYGYTF. This chain joins TRBV10-3 and TRBJ1-2, with 7 bases that match TRBD1. Germline-derived CDR1 and CDR2 are ENHRY and SYGVKD. The CDR3 runs 14 residues. The ends lost 6 bases at V and 3 bases at J; junction bases unmatched: 7.

The chain couples TRBV5-8 to TRBJ2-1, with TRBD2 as a possible D gene (6 bases). Germline V gives CDR1 SGHTS, CDR2 YDEGEE. The CDR3 has 16 amino acids. V lost 4 bases, J lost 0 bases, and 14 bases lay in between. The CDR3 DNA follows: TGTGCCAGCAGCAACCGGGACTTGGGCTCCTACAATGAGCAGTTCTTC. Protein: CASSNRDLGSYNEQFF.

The gene calls are TRBV7-9 and TRBJ1-2, with 7 bases aligning to TRBD1. Losses at the gene ends were 5 bases for V and 4 bases for J; bases not matched to a gene: 7. Germline CDR1 and CDR2: SEHNR and FQNEAQ (reference sequence). The CDR3 totals 14 residues. CDR3 bases: TGTGCCAGCAGCCAGACAGGGTTTTCCTATGGCTACACCTTC. This codes for CASSQTGFSYGYTF.

This sequence joins TRBV7-9 and TRBJ2-7, with D unclear. Germline V CDR1 and CDR2: SEHNR, FQNEAQ (reference sequence). The V gene lost 5 bases and the J gene lost 5 bases, with 4 bases spanning the gap. The CDR3 spans 10 residues. The CDR3 DNA follows: TGTGCCAGCAGCCCCGACGAGCAGTACTTC. Encoded protein: CASSPDEQYF.

With regard to this clone: At one end the junction does not follow the germline gene, possibly because of a read error. V is TRBV20-1 and J is TRBJ2-1; D perhaps matches TRBD1 (6 bases). Per the germline V gene, CDR1 is DFQATT and CDR2 is SNEGSKA (reference sequence). CDR3 size: 11 residues. The CDR3 nucleotides are TGCAGTGCTAGAGAGATGACAGGAATGGTCTTC. Translating gives CSAREMTGMVF.

The chain combines TRBV19 with TRBJ2-7, with TRBD2 identical over 8 bases. V was clipped by 6 bases and J by 4 bases; unmatched bases: 11. Germline V gene data show CDR1 as LNHDA and CDR2 as SQIVND (reference sequence). There are 15 residues in the CDR3. Here the CDR3 reads CASRRGAGELYEQYF. The CDR3, as DNA: TGTGCCAGTAGAAGGGGAGCGGGAGAACTTTACGAGCAGTACTTC.

This sequence joins TRBV29-1 and TRBJ2-1; D might be TRBD2 (7 bases). This CDR3 has 14 amino acids. Trimming removed 2 bases at V and 7 bases at J, with 15 bases between. CDR1 and CDR2 (germline): SQVTM, ANQGSEA. CDR3 sequence reads: CSVEKRGGHNEQFF. CDR3 DNA: TGCAGCGTTGAAAAGAGGGGGGGCCATAATGAGCAGTTCTTC.

The V gene is TRBV27, the J gene TRBJ2-5; 7 bases are a match to TRBD2. The J segment lost 5 bases and the V segment lost 4 bases, leaving 4 bases of the junction unmatched. Germline lookup yields CDR1 MNHEY and CDR2 SMNVEV (reference sequence). The CDR3 is 13 amino acids. The CDR3 DNA follows: TGTGCCAGCAGTTCGATCGGGAGGGAGACCCAGTACTTC. It translates to CASSSIGRETQYF.

V usage is TRBV5-8 and J usage is TRBJ2-1, with TRBD1 as a possible D gene (5 bases). The V gene lost 2 bases and the J gene lost 0 bases, with 9 bases spanning the gap. The CDR3 has 15 residues. CDR1 and CDR2 (germline): SGHTS, YDEGEE. The CDR3 region has the DNA TGTGCCAGCAGCTTAAGGGGCCACTCCTACAATGAGCAGTTCTTC. This translates into CASSLRGHSYNEQFF.

The CDR3 sequence is CSVKPLAGFEQFF. The CDR3 nucleotides read TGCAGCGTCAAACCCCTAGCGGGATTTGAGCAGTTCTTC. V usage is TRBV29-1 and J usage is TRBJ2-1, with 9 bases matching TRBD2. V dropped 6 bases and J dropped 9; count of bases not matched to a gene: 9. The CDR3 totals 13 residues. Germline CDR1 reads SQVTM; CDR2 reads ANQGSEA.

The CDR3 spells CASSLVAGGIYYGYTF. For the CDR3, the DNA is TGTGCCAGCAGCTTAGTGGCCGGGGGAATTTACTATGGCTACACCTTC. The J gene is TRBJ1-2, the V gene TRBV7-8; possible D gene TRBD1, 5 bases. Trimming cost V 1 base and J 3 bases, with 15 bases left between them. CDR3 length equals 16 residues. The germline CDR1 and CDR2 sequences are SGHVS and FQNEAQ.

V is TRBV5-1 and J is TRBJ1-1; no clear D. CDR3 length: 12 residues. Trimming stripped 2 bases from V and 6 bases from J, with 8 bases between. CDR1 SGHRS and CDR2 YFSETQ come from the germline V gene. The DNA for the CDR3 is TGCGCCAGCAGCTTAGACGGATCTGAAGCTTTCTTT. This encodes CASSLDGSEAFF.

J is TRBJ2-7 and V is TRBV9; maybe TRBD2 (5 bases). V was trimmed by 4 bases and J by 1 base, leaving 12 bases between them. Per the germline V gene, CDR1 is SGDLS and CDR2 is YYNGEE. This CDR3 has 14 amino acids. This CDR3 is CASSHSGGSYEQYF. CDR3 bases: TGTGCCAGCAGCCATTCCGGCGGGTCCTACGAGCAGTACTTC.

This chain joins TRBV4-1 and TRBJ2-7, with 7 bases identical to TRBD2. The V gene end was trimmed by 4 bases and the J gene end by 0 bases; junction bases not matched to a gene: 9. CDR1 and CDR2 (germline): MGHRA, YSYEKL. The CDR3 sequence is 16 residues long. The CDR3 DNA reads TGCGCCAGCAGCCTCTGGGGCGGGAGCAGCTCCTACGAGCAGTACTTC. Protein: CASSLWGGSSSYEQYF.

The chain couples TRBV5-1 to TRBJ2-7; D might be TRBD1 or TRBD2, each matching 5 bases. Germline CDR1 SGHRS, CDR2 YFSETQ. The germline V and J ends were trimmed by 4 bases and 3 bases, with 11 bases remaining between them. The CDR3 runs 13 residues. The CDR3 coding sequence is TGCGCCAGCAGCCCGTCTGGGGGCTACGAGCAGTACTTC. Its translation: CASSPSGGYEQYF. Complete variable domain (other parts from reference TRBV5-1 and TRBJ2-7): KAGVTQTPRYLIKTRGQQVTLSCSPISGHRSVSWYQQTPGQGLQFLFEYFSETQRNKGNFPGRFSGRQFSNSRSEMNVSTLELGDSALYLCASSPSGGYEQYFGPGTRLTVT.

The chain recombines TRBV19 with TRBJ1-5; 7 bases match TRBD1. Trimming took 2 bases from V and 6 from J; bases not matched to a gene: 7. There are 15 residues in the CDR3. Germline values: CDR1 LNHDA, CDR2 SQIVND (reference sequence). The CDR3 DNA reads as TGTGCCAGTAGTATAATCAGGGGGTTAGGTCAGCCCCAGCATTTT. It specifies CASSIIRGLGQPQHF.

V and J are TRBV7-2 and TRBJ2-7; the D gene is possibly TRBD2 (5 bases). Between the trimmed V and J ends, which lost 1 base and 5 bases, there was a span of 12 bases. The CDR3 contains 14 residues. Germline CDR1 and CDR2: SGHTA and FQGNSA. The CDR3 protein is CASSLGGAADEQYF. The CDR3 DNA is TGTGCCAGCAGCTTAGGGGGAGCGGCGGACGAGCAGTACTTC.

The chain is built from TRBV14 and TRBJ2-3, with 7 positions matching TRBD2. Germline CDR1 is SGHDN and CDR2 is FVKESK. The ends lost 0 bases at V and 4 bases at J; junction bases unmatched: 10. The CDR3 has 17 residues. The chain's CDR3 is CASSQDLGAGVADTQYF. CDR3 DNA sequence: TGTGCCAGCAGCCAAGATCTTGGGGCGGGAGTCGCAGATACGCAGTATTTT.

The chain joins TRBV10-3 to TRBJ1-5; D gene ambiguous. From germline, CDR1 is ENHRY and CDR2 SYGVKD. This CDR3 has 14 amino acids. V shed 8 bases and J shed 6 bases, with 17 bases lying between them. The CDR3 loop reads CAIGRAQEGQPQHF. In DNA form, the CDR3 reads TGTGCCATCGGAAGGGCGCAGGAGGGTCAGCCCCAGCATTTT.

The chain uses TRBV5-1 and TRBJ2-5; no clear D. CDR3 length: 15 amino acids. V lost 5 bases, J lost 3 bases, and 17 bases lay in between. Germline CDR1 is SGHRS and CDR2 is YFSETQ. For the CDR3, the DNA is TGCGCCAGCAGGCCTCAGACCGGAACAAAAGAGACCCAGTACTTC. Encoded protein: CASRPQTGTKETQYF.

V and J are TRBV7-9 and TRBJ1-1; D is unclear. The germline V gene has CDR1 SEHNR and CDR2 FQNEAQ (reference sequence). The CDR3 runs 13 residues. V gave up 11 bases and J gave up 3 bases, with 16 bases separating them. The DNA of the CDR3 is TGTGCCTGGAAGGAGATTGTCGACACTGAAGCTTTCTTT. Translation: CAWKEIVDTEAFF.

This clone appeared a few times. The rearrangement uses TRBV7-8 and TRBJ2-1; D call uncertain. Germline assignment: CDR1 SGHVS and CDR2 FQNEAQ. Trimming took 1 base from V and 2 from J, leaving 9 bases between them. This CDR3 is built from 15 residues. The CDR3 sequence is CASSLGVLAYNEQFF. For the CDR3, the DNA is TGTGCCAGCAGCTTAGGAGTACTTGCCTACAATGAGCAGTTCTTC.

This chain's CDR3 is CSVLQGTSGSNQPQHF. CDR3 in DNA: TGCAGCGTTCTCCAAGGAACGTCAGGTAGCAATCAGCCCCAGCATTTT. This chain links TRBV29-1 with TRBJ1-5; D gene ambiguous. V was clipped by 5 bases and J by 0 bases, with 17 bases between them. Germline CDR1 SQVTM, CDR2 ANQGSEA. The CDR3 runs 16 residues.

The chain joins TRBV19 to TRBJ1-2, with a possible D match to TRBD1 (6 bases). Trimming removed 7 bases from V and 7 bases from J, with 13 bases in between. The CDR3 extends over 12 amino acids. Looked up from germline, CDR1 is LNHDA and CDR2 is SQIVND (reference sequence). CDR3 amino acids: CASKRGALGYTF. CDR3 nucleotides: TGTGCCAGTAAGCGGGGGGCGCTTGGCTACACCTTC.